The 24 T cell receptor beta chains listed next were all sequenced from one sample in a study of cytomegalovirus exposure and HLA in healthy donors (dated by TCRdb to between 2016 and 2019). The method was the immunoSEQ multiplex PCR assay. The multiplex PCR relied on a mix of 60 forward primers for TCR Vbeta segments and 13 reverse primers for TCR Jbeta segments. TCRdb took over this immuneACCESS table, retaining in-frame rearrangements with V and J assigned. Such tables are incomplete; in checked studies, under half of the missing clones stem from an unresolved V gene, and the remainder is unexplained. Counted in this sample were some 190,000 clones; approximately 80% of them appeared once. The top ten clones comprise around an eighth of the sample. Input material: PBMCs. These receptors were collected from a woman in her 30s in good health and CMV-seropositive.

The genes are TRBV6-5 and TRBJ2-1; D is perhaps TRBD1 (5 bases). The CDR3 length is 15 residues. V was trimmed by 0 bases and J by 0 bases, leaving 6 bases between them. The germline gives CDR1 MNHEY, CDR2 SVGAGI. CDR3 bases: TGTGCCAGCAGTTACTCCCAGGGCTCCTACAATGAGCAGTTCTTC. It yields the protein CASSYSQGSYNEQFF.

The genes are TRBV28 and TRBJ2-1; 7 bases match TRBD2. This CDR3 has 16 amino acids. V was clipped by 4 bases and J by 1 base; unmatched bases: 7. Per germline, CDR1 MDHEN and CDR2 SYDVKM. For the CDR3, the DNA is TGTGCCAGCAGTTCGCTAGCGGATAGATCCTACAATGAGCAGTTCTTC. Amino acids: CASSSLADRSYNEQFF.

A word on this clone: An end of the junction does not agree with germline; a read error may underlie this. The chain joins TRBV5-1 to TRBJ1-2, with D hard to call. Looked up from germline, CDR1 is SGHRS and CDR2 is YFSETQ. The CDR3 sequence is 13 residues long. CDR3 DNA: TGCGCCAGCACTCCGTCTTTTAACTATAGCTACACCTTC. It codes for CASTPSFNYSYTF.

The DNA for the CDR3 is TGTGCCACCAGCAGAGCTGTGAACACTGAAGCTTTCTTT. Protein product: CATSRAVNTEAFF. The chain joins TRBV15 to TRBJ1-1, with D unresolved. The CDR3 is 13 residues long. The germline gives CDR1 LNHNV, CDR2 YYDKDF (reference sequence). V was clipped by 1 base and J by 0 bases, with 3 bases between them.

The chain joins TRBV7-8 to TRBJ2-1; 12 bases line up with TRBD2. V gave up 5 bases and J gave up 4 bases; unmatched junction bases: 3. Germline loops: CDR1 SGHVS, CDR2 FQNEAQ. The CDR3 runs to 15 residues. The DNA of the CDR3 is TGTGCCAGCAGCCCCGGGACTAGCGGGTACAATGAGCAGTTCTTC. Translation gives CASSPGTSGYNEQFF. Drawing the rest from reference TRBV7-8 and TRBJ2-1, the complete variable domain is GAGVSQSPRYKVAKRGQDVALRCDPISGHVSLFWYQQALGQGPEFLTYFQNEAQLDKSGLPSDRFFAERPEGSVSTLKIQRTQQEDSAVYLCASSPGTSGYNEQFFGPGTRLTVL.

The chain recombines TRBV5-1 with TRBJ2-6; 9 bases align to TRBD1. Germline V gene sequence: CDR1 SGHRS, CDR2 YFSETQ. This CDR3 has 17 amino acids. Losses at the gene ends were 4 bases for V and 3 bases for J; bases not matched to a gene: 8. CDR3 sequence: CASSSYRGRIGANVLTF. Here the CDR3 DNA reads TGCGCCAGCAGCAGCTACAGGGGGCGCATTGGGGCCAACGTCCTGACTTTC. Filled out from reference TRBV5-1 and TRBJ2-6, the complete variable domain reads KAGVTQTPRYLIKTRGQQVTLSCSPISGHRSVSWYQQTPGQGLQFLFEYFSETQRNKGNFPGRFSGRQFSNSRSEMNVSTLELGDSALYLCASSSYRGRIGANVLTFGAGSRLTVL.

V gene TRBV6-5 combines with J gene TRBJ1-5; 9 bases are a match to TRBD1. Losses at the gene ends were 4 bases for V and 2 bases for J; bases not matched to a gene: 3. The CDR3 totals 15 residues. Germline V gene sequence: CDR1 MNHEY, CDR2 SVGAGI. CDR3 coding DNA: TGTGCCAGCAGTTGGACAGGGGATGGCAATCAGCCCCAGCATTTT. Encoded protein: CASSWTGDGNQPQHF.

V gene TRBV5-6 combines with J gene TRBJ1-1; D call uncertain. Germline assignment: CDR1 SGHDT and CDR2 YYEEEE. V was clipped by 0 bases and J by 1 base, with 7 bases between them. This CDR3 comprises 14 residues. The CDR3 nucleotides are TGTGCCAGCAGCTTGGAACTAACGAACACTGAAGCTTTCTTT. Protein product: CASSLELTNTEAFF.

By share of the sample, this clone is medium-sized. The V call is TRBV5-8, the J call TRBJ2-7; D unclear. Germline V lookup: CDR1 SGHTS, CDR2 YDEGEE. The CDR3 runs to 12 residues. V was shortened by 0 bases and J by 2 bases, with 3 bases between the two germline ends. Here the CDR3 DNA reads TGTGCCAGCAGCTTGGACACCTACGAGCAGTACTTC. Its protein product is CASSLDTYEQYF.

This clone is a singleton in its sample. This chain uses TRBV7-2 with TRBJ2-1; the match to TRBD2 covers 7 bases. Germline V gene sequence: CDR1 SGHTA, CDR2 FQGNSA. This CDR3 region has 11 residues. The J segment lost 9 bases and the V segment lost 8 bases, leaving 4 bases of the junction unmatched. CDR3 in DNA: TGTGCCAGCGGGAGCGGGGTTGAGCAGTTCTTC. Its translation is CASGSGVEQFF. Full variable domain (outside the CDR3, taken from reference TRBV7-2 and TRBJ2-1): GAGVSQSPSNKVTEKGKDVELRCDPISGHTALYWYRQSLGQGLEFLIYFQGNSAPDKSGLPSDRFSAERTGGSVSTLTIQRTQQEDSAVYLCASGSGVEQFFGPGTRLTVL.

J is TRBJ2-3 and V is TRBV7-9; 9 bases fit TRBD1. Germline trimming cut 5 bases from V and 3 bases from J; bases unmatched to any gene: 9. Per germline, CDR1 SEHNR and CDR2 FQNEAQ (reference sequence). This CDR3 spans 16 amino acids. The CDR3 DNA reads TGTGCCAGCAGCGTCTCCGGGACAGGGAGGACAGATACGCAGTATTTT. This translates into CASSVSGTGRTDTQYF.

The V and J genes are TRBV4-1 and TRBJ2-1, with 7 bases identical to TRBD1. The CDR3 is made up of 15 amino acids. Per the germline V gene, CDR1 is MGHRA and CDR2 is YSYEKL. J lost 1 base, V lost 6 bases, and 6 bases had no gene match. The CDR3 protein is CASRDRDRSYNEQFF. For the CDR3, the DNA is TGCGCCAGCAGAGACCGGGACAGATCCTACAATGAGCAGTTCTTC.

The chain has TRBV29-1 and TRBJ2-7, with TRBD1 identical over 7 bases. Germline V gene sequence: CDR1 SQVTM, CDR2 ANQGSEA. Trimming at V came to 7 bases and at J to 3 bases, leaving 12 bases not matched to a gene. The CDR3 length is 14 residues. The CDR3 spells CSGGSGTDRYEQYF. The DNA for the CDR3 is TGCAGCGGCGGTTCGGGGACAGACCGCTACGAGCAGTACTTC.

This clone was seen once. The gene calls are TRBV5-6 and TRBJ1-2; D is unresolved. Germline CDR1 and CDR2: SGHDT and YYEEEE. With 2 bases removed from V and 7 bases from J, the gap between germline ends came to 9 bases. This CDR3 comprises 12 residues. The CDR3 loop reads CASSFPGLGYTF. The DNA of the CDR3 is TGTGCCAGCAGCTTTCCGGGTCTTGGCTACACCTTC.

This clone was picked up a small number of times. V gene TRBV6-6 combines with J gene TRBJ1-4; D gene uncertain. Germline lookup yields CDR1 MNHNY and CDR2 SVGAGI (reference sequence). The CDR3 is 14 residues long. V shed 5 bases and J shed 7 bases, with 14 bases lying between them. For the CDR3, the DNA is TGTGCCAGCAGTCCCTCCGGGATGGGTGAAAAACTGTTTTTT. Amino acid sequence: CASSPSGMGEKLFF.

The CDR3 spells CASSQWQGSPNEKLFF. Written as DNA, the CDR3 is TGCGCCAGCAGCCAATGGCAGGGCAGCCCAAATGAAAAACTGTTTTTT. The chain has TRBV4-3 and TRBJ1-4, with D possibly TRBD1 on 5 matching bases. The CDR3 is 16 residues long. V lost 2 bases to trimming and J lost 5 bases, with 15 bases between them. Germline-derived CDR1 and CDR2 are LGHNA and YSLEER.

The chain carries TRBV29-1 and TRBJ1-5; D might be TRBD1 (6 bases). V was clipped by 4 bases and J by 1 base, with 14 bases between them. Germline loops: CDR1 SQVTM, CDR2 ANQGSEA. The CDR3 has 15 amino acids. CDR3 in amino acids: CSVGGGGESNQPQHF. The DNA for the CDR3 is TGCAGCGTTGGGGGAGGGGGTGAAAGCAATCAGCCCCAGCATTTT.

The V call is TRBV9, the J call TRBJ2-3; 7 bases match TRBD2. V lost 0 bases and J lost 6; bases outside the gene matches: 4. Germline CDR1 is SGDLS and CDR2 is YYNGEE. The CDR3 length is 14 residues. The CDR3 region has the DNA TGTGCCAGCAGCGTAGGCGGGAGTCGTGATACGCAGTATTTT. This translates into CASSVGGSRDTQYF.

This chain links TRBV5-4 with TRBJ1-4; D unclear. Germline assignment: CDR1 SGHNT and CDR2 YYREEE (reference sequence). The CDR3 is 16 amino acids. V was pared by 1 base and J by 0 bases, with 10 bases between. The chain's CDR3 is CASSLLPGTTNEKLFF. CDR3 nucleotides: TGTGCCAGCAGCTTGTTGCCAGGCACAACTAATGAAAAACTGTTTTTT. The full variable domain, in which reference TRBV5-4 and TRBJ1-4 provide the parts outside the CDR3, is ETGVTQSPTHLIKTRGQQVTLRCSSQSGHNTVSWYQQALGQGPQFIFQYYREEENGRGNFPPRFSGLQFPNYSSELNVNALELDDSALYLCASSLLPGTTNEKLFFGSGTQLSVL.

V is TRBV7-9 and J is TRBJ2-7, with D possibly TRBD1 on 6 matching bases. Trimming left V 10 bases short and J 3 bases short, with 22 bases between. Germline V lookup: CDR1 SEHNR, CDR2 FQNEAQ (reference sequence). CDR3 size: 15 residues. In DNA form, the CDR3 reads TGTGCCATCCCCCCCCTTACAGGGAGCTTCTACGAGCAGTACTTC. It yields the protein CAIPPLTGSFYEQYF. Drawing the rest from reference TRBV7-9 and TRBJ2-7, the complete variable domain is DTGVSQNPRHKITKRGQNVTFRCDPISEHNRLYWYRQTLGQGPEFLTYFQNEAQLEKSRLLSDRFSAERPKGSFSTLEIQRTEQGDSAMYLCAIPPLTGSFYEQYFGPGTRLTVT.

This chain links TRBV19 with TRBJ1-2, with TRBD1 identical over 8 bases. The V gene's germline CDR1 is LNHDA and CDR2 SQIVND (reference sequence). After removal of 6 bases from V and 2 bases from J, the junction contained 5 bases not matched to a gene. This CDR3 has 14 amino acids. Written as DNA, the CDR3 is TGTGCCAGTAGATTGACAGGGGAAAACTATGGCTACACCTTC. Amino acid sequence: CASRLTGENYGYTF.

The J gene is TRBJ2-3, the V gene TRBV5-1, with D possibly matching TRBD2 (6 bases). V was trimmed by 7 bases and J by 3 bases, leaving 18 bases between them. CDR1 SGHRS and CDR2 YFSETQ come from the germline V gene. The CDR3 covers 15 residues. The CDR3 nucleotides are TGCGCCAGCGGCCGAAGGGACTTGACGACAGATACGCAGTATTTT. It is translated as CASGRRDLTTDTQYF.

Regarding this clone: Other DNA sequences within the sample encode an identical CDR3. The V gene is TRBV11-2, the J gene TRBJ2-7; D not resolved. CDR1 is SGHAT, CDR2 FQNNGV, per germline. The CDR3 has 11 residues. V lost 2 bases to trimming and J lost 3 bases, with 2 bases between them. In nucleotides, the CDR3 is TGTGCCAGCAGCTTACTCTACGAGCAGTACTTC. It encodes CASSLLYEQYF.

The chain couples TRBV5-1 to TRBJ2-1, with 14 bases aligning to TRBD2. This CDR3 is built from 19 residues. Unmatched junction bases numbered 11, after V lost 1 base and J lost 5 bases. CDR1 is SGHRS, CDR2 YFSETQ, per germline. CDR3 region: CASSLPGLAGVGFHNEQFF. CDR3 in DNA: TGCGCCAGCAGCTTGCCGGGACTAGCGGGAGTGGGCTTCCACAATGAGCAGTTCTTC.